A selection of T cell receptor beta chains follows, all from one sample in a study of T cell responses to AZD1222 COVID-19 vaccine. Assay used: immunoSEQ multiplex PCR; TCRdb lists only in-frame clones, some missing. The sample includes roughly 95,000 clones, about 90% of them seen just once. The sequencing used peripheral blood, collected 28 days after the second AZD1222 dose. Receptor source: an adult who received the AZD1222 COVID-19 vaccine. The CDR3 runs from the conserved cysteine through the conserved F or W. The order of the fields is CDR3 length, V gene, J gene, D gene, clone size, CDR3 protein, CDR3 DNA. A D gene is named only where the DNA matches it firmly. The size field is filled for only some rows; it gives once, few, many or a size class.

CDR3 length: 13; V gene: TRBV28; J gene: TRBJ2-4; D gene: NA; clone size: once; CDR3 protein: CATNLSAKNIQYF; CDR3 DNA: TGTGCCACTAACCTCTCGGCCAAAAACATTCAGTACTTC
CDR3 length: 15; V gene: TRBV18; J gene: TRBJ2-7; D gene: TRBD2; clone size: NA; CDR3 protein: CASSPTSGGSYEQYF; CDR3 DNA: TGTGCCAGCTCACCGACTAGCGGGGGGTCCTACGAGCAGTACTTC
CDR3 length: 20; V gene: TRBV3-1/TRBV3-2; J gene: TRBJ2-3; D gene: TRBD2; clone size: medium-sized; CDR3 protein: CASSQDLGLAGGSLTDTQYF; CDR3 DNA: TGTGCCAGCAGCCAAGATCTGGGACTAGCGGGGGGGTCACTCACAGATACGCAGTATTTT
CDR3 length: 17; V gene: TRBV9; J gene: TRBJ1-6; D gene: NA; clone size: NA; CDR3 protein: CASSATSGVAPNSPLHF; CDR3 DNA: TGTGCCAGCAGCGCCACCTCAGGGGTAGCCCCTAATTCACCCCTCCACTTT
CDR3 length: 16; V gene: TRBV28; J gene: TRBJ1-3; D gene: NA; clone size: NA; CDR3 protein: CASSLSSGLAGNTIYF; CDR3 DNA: TGTGCCAGCAGTTTATCTTCCGGGTTGGCTGGAAACACCATATATTTT
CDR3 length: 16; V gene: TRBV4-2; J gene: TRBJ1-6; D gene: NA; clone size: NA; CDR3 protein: CASSQDMGGWNSPLHF; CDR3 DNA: TGTGCCAGCAGCCAAGATATGGGGGGTTGGAATTCACCCCTCCACTTT
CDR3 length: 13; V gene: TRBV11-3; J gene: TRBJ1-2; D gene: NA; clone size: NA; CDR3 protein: CASSFPGDYGYTF; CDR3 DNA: TGTGCCAGCAGCTTCCCCGGCGACTATGGCTACACCTTC
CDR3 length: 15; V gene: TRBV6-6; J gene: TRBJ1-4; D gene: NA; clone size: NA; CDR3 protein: CASSSPREHHEKLFF; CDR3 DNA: TGTGCCAGCAGTTCCCCCAGGGAACACCATGAAAAACTGTTTTTT
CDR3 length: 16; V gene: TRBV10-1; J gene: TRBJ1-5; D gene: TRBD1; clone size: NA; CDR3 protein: CASSDPRGQKHQPQHF; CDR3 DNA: TGCGCCAGCAGTGACCCTCGGGGACAGAAACATCAGCCCCAGCATTTT
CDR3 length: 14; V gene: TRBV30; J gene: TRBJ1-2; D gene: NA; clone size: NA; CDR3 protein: CAWNLERGGYGYTF; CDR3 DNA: TGTGCCTGGAATCTCGAGAGGGGGGGTTATGGCTACACCTTC
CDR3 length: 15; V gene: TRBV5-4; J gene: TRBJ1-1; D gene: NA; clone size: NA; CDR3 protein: CASSTPKGRGTEAFF; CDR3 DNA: TGTGCCAGCAGCACCCCAAAGGGGCGAGGCACTGAAGCTTTCTTT
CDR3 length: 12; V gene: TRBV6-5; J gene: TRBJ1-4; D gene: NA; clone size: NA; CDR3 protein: CAIRGPNEKLFF; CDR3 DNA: TGTGCCATACGGGGTCCAAATGAAAAACTGTTTTTT
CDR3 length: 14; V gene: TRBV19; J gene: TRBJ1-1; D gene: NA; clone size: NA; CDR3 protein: CASSIGTANTEAFF; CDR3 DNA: TGTGCCAGTAGTATAGGGACAGCCAACACTGAAGCTTTCTTT
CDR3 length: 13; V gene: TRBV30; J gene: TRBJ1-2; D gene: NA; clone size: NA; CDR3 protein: CAWKIGGNYGYTF; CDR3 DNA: TGTGCCTGGAAAATTGGTGGGAACTATGGCTACACCTTC
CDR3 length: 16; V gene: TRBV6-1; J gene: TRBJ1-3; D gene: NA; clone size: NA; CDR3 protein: CASSGGGAGSGNTIYF; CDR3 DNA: TGTGCCAGCAGTGGGGGCGGGGCAGGCTCTGGAAACACCATATATTTT
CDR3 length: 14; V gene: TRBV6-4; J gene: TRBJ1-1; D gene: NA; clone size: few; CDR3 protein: CASRAGASNTEAFF; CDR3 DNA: TGTGCCAGCAGGGCAGGGGCCTCGAACACTGAAGCTTTCTTT
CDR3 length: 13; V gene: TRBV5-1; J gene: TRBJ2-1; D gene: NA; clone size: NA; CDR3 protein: CASSLADRLETVF; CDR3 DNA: TGCGCCAGCAGCTTGGCAGACAGGTTGGAGACGGTCTTC
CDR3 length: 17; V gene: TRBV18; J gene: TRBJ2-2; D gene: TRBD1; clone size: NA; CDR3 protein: CASSRRSGTANTGELFF; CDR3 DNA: TGTGCCAGCTCACGAAGGTCCGGGACAGCGAACACCGGGGAGCTGTTTTTT
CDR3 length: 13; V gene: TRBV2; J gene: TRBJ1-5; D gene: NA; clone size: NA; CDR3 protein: CASSAALDQPQHF; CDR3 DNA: TGTGCCAGCAGTGCGGCTCTTGATCAGCCCCAGCATTTT
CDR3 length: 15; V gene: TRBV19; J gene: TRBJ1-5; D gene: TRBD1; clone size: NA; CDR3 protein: CASSGTGIGNQPQHF; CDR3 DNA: TGTGCCAGTAGTGGGACAGGGATCGGGAATCAGCCCCAGCATTTT
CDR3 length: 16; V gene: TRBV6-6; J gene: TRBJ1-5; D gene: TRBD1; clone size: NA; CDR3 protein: CASSYTRQGFDQPQHF; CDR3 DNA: TGTGCCAGCAGTTACACCCGACAGGGCTTCGATCAGCCCCAGCATTTT
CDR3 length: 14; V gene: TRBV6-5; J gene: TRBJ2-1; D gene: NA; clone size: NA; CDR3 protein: CASSLISRYNEQFF; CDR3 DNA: TGTGCCAGCAGTCTGATCAGCAGGTACAATGAGCAGTTCTTC
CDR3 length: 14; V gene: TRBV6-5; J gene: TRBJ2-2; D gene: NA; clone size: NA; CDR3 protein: CASNLMEATGELFF; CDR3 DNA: TGTGCCAGCAACCTCATGGAGGCCACCGGGGAGCTGTTTTTT
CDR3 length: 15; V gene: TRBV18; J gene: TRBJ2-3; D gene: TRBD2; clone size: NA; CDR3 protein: CASSPSSGGADTQYF; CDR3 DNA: TGTGCCAGCTCTCCCTCTAGCGGGGGGGCAGATACGCAGTATTTT
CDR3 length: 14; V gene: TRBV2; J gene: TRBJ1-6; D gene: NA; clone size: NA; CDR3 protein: CASSTLGGNSPLHF; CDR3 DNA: TGTGCCAGCAGTACCCTCGGGGGTAATTCACCCCTCCACTTT
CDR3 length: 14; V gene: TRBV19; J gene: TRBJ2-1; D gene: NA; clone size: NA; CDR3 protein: CASSIGVAADEQFF; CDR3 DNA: TGTGCCAGTAGTATTGGGGTAGCAGCGGATGAGCAGTTCTTC
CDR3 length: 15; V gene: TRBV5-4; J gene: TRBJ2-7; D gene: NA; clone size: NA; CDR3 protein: CASSYGDFFSYEQYF; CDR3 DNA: TGTGCCAGCAGCTACGGGGACTTCTTCTCCTACGAGCAGTACTTC
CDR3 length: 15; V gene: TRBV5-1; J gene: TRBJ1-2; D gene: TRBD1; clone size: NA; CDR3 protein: CASSPRDRGFGGYTF; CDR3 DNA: TGCGCCAGCAGCCCGCGGGACAGGGGGTTTGGTGGCTACACCTTC
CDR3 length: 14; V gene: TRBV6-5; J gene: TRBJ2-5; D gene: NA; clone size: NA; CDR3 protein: CASSYSGHQETQYF; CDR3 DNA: TGTGCCAGCAGTTACTCGGGACACCAAGAGACCCAGTACTTC
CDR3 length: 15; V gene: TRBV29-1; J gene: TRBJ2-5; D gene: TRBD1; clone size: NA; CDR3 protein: CSGIRDRGVTETQYF; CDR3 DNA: TGCAGCGGTATTCGGGACAGGGGTGTAACGGAGACCCAGTACTTC
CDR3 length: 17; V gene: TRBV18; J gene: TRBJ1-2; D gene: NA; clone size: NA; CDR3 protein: CASSPSPVPDTNYGYTF; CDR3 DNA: TGTGCCAGCTCACCATCCCCCGTGCCAGATACTAACTATGGCTACACCTTC
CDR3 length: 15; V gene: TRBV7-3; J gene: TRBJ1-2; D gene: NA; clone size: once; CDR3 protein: CASSPAGTSNYGYTF; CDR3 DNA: TGTGCCAGCAGCCCGGCCGGGACGAGTAACTATGGCTACACCTTC
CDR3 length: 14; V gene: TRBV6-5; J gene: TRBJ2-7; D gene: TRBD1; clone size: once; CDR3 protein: CASSSYRGYYEQYF; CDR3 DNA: TGTGCCAGCAGTTCATACAGGGGATACTACGAGCAGTACTTC
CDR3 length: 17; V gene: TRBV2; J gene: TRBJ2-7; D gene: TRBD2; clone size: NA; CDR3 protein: CASSELGLAGYLDEQYF; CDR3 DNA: TGTGCCAGCAGTGAATTGGGGCTAGCGGGGTACCTGGACGAGCAGTACTTC
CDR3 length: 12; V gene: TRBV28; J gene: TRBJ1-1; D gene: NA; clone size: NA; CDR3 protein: CASSLRYAEAFF; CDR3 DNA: TGTGCCAGCAGTTTAAGGTATGCAGAAGCTTTCTTT
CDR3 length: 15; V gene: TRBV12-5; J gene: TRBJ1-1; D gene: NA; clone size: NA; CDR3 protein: CASGLVAAGFSEAFF; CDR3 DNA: TGTGCTAGTGGTTTGGTAGCGGCTGGGTTCTCCGAAGCTTTCTTT
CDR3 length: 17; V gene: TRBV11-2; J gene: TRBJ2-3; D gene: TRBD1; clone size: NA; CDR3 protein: CASSPRGQGGVTDTQYF; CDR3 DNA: TGTGCCAGCAGCCCCCGGGGACAGGGAGGAGTCACAGATACGCAGTATTTT
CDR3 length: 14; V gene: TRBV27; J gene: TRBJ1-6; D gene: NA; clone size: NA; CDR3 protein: CASSLSHYNSPLHF; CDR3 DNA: TGTGCCAGCAGTTTAAGTCACTATAATTCACCCCTCCACTTT
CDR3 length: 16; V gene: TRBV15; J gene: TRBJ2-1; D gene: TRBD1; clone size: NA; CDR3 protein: CATSRGETGSINEQFF; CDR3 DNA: TGTGCCACCAGCAGAGGGGAGACAGGGTCGATCAATGAGCAGTTCTTC
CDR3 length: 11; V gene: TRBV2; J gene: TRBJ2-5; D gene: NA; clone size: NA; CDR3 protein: CASSERETQYF; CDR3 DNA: TGTGCCAGCAGTGAAAGGGAGACCCAGTACTTC
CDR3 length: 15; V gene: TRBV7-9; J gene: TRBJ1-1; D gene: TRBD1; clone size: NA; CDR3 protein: CASSGRQGFGTEAFF; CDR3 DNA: TGTGCCAGCAGCGGAAGACAGGGGTTTGGCACTGAAGCTTTCTTT
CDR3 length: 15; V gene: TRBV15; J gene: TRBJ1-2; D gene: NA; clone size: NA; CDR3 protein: CATSRVGISNYGYTF; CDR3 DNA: TGTGCCACCAGCAGAGTAGGGATCTCTAACTATGGCTACACCTTC
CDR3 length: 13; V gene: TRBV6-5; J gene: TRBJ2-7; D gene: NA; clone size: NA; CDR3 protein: CASSYRWGYEQYF; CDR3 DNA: TGTGCCAGCAGTTACCGGTGGGGCTACGAGCAGTACTTC
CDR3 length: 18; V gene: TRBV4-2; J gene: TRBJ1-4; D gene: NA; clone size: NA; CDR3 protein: CASSQDLEAGATNEKLFF; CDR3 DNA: TGTGCCAGCAGCCAAGATCTTGAAGCGGGAGCAACTAATGAAAAACTGTTTTTT
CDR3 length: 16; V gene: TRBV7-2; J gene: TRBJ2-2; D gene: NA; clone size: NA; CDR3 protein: CASSFSGAANTGELFF; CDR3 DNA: TGTGCCAGCAGCTTCTCTGGGGCCGCGAACACCGGGGAGCTGTTTTTT
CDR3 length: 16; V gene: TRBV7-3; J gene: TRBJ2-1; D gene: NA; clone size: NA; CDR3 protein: CASSPRDRSSYNEQFF; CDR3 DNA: TGTGCCAGCAGCCCCCGGGACCGTAGCTCCTACAATGAGCAGTTCTTC
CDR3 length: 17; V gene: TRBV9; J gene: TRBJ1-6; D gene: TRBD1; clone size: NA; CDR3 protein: CASSVEDRGTYNSPLHF; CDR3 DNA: TGTGCCAGCAGCGTAGAGGACAGGGGAACCTATAATTCACCCCTCCACTTT
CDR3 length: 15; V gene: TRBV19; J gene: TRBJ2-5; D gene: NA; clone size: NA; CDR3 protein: CASRLDGPPRKTQYF; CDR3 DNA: TGTGCCAGTAGGCTAGACGGGCCCCCAAGGAAGACCCAGTACTTC
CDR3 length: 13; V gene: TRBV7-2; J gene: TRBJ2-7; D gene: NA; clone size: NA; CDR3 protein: CASRGYTSYEQYF; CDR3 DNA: TGTGCCAGCAGGGGTTACACATCCTACGAGCAGTACTTC
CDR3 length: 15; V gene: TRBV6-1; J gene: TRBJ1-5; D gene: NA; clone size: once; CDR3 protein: CASSEAGGVGQPQHF; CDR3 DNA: TGTGCCAGCAGTGAAGCGGGGGGAGTGGGGCAGCCCCAGCATTTT